These 31 T cell receptor beta chains came from one sample sequenced in a study of cytomegalovirus exposure and HLA in healthy donors. Primers included in the PCR were 60 Vbeta and 13 Jbeta primers. The protocol was immunoSEQ multiplex PCR, while the TCRdb copy is restricted to in-frame clones and leaves out a portion. The sample yields 100,000 to 120,000 clones, approximately 79% seen once. Sequencing input: PBMCs. The receptors come from a man between 25 and 39 years old in good health and CMV-seropositive.

In its sample, this clone was seen a few times. Relative to the germline gene, one junction end is altered; a read error may explain this. J is TRBJ2-2 and V is TRBV5-1; TRBD2 is a possible D gene (6 bases). CDR1 and CDR2 from the germline V gene are SGHRS and YFSETQ. The CDR3 has 13 residues. The CDR3 DNA reads as TGCGCCAGCAGCTTAGGGAACACCGGGGGGCTGTTTTTT. This gives the protein CASSLGNTGGLFF.

In its sample, this clone was seen once. The chain employs TRBV19 and TRBJ2-2, with 8 bases matching TRBD1. Germline V gene data show CDR1 as LNHDA and CDR2 as SQIVND (reference sequence). CDR3 length: 15 amino acids. J lost 4 bases, V lost 6 bases, and 7 bases had no gene match. The CDR3 nucleotides read TGTGCCAGTAGCCTCCAAACAGGGGGCACCGGGGAGCTGTTTTTT. Protein sequence: CASSLQTGGTGELFF.

The J gene is TRBJ1-6, the V gene TRBV19; a possible D gene is TRBD1 (6 bases). CDR3 length: 15 amino acids. Germline V lookup: CDR1 LNHDA, CDR2 SQIVND (reference sequence). The V end lost 6 bases, the J end lost 9 bases, and 18 bases lay between the germline ends. DNA for the CDR3: TGTGCCAGTAGGAACGGGGGGCAACAGGGTTCACCCCTCCACTTT. Amino acid sequence: CASRNGGQQGSPLHF. The variable domain in full, completed from reference TRBV19 and TRBJ1-6, reads DGGITQSPKYLFRKEGQNVTLSCEQNLNHDAMYWYRQDPGQGLRLIYYSQIVNDFQKGDIAEGYSVSREKKESFPLTVTSAQKNPTAFYLCASRNGGQQGSPLHFGNGTRLTVT.

This chain uses TRBV4-3 with TRBJ1-1; D gene ambiguous. The CDR3 is 14 residues long. Trimming pared 0 bases from V and 9 bases from J, leaving 14 bases between. Germline CDR1 is LGHNA and CDR2 is YSLEER. DNA for the CDR3: TGCGCCAGCAGCCAAGATCGTTTTGGGCCCCAAGCTTTCTTT. Protein: CASSQDRFGPQAFF.

The CDR3 region is CASSSLAGGRSATDTQYF. CDR3 DNA sequence: TGTGCCAGCAGCTCCCTAGCGGGGGGGCGATCCGCCACAGATACGCAGTATTTT. V and J are TRBV11-2 and TRBJ2-3; 12 nucleotides agree with TRBD2. The V gene end was trimmed by 4 bases and the J gene end by 2 bases; junction bases not matched to a gene: 10. The CDR3 extends over 18 amino acids. Germline lookup yields CDR1 SGHAT and CDR2 FQNNGV.

This clone turned up a few times. The DNA for the CDR3 is TGTGCCAGCAGCGTAGAAGGTGGGGGCCAAGTCACAGATACGCAGTATTTT. Residues: CASSVEGGGQVTDTQYF. This sequence joins TRBV9 and TRBJ2-3, with D perhaps TRBD1 (6 bases). This CDR3 contains 17 residues. Germline lookup yields CDR1 SGDLS and CDR2 YYNGEE. V lost 0 bases and J lost 2, with 16 bases in between. Filled out from reference TRBV9 and TRBJ2-3, the complete variable domain reads DSGVTQTPKHLITATGQRVTLRCSPRSGDLSVYWYQQSLDQGLQFLIQYYNGEERAKGNILERFSAQQFPDLHSELNLSSLELGDSALYFCASSVEGGGQVTDTQYFGPGTRLTVL.

The CDR3 sequence is CSIGDRATGELFF. DNA of the CDR3: TGCAGTATAGGGGACAGGGCCACCGGGGAGCTGTTTTTT. This chain connects TRBV29-1 to TRBJ2-2, with 9 bases identical to TRBD1. Germline V gives CDR1 SQVTM, CDR2 ANQGSEA. CDR3 size: 13 residues.

CDR3 bases: TGTGCCAGCAGCCCCCTAGCGGGGGGGCAGGGCACCGGGGAGCTGTTTTTT. As protein: CASSPLAGGQGTGELFF. The rearrangement joins TRBV5-4 to TRBJ2-2; 12 bases are shared with TRBD2. The germline CDR1 and CDR2 sequences are SGHNT and YYREEE (reference sequence). This CDR3 has 17 amino acids. The trim removed 4 bases at V and 4 bases at J, leaving 8 bases unmatched.

CDR3 DNA: TGTGCCAGCACCCGAACCGGACAGGGGGACCTGACAGATACGCAGTATTTT. This sequence encodes CASTRTGQGDLTDTQYF. The V and J genes are TRBV5-6 and TRBJ2-3; 10 bases are a match to TRBD1. V shed 6 bases and J 3 bases; nucleotides not matched to a gene: 13. Germline values: CDR1 SGHDT, CDR2 YYEEEE. The CDR3 spans 17 residues.

The chain has TRBV5-1 and TRBJ2-7, with D perhaps TRBD2 (6 bases). Trimming cost V 4 bases and J 6 bases, with 17 bases left between them. Germline lookup yields CDR1 SGHRS and CDR2 YFSETQ. The CDR3 length is 14 residues. This CDR3 reads CASSPGREGIEQYF. DNA of the CDR3: TGCGCCAGCAGCCCCGGGCGGGAAGGTATCGAGCAGTACTTC.

The J gene is TRBJ1-2, the V gene TRBV10-3; 7 bases line up with TRBD1. V gave up 4 bases and J gave up 1 base; unmatched junction bases: 12. The length of the CDR3 is 17 residues. Germline V lookup: CDR1 ENHRY, CDR2 SYGVKD. CDR3: CAISVRLLGQVNYGYTF. The CDR3 bases are TGTGCCATCAGTGTGCGATTGCTCGGACAGGTTAACTATGGCTACACCTTC.

V and J are TRBV7-9 and TRBJ2-7, with 8 positions matching TRBD2. The CDR3 runs to 14 residues. V shed 2 bases and J 5 bases; nucleotides not matched to a gene: 5. The germline CDR1 and CDR2 sequences are SEHNR and FQNEAQ (reference sequence). The CDR3 reads CASSLTGGGNEQYF. The CDR3 coding sequence is TGTGCCAGCAGCTTAACGGGGGGGGGAAACGAGCAGTACTTC.

The rearrangement links TRBV2 to TRBJ1-2; the match to TRBD1 covers 8 bases. V gave up 4 bases and J gave up 7 bases; unmatched junction bases: 2. This CDR3 region has 12 residues. Germline V CDR1 and CDR2: SNHLY, FYNNEI. In nucleotides, the CDR3 is TGTGCCAGCAGTGCCGGACAGGGTGGCTACACCTTC. Protein sequence: CASSAGQGGYTF.

V gene TRBV29-1 combines with J gene TRBJ2-3, with D possibly TRBD1 on 5 matching bases. Trimming pared 1 base from V and 2 bases from J, leaving 7 bases between. This CDR3 has 13 residues. Germline V lookup: CDR1 SQVTM, CDR2 ANQGSEA. CDR3: CSVEGQNTDTQYF. The CDR3 DNA reads TGCAGCGTTGAAGGACAGAACACAGATACGCAGTATTTT.

For this clone: Compared with germline, one end of the junction differs, possibly owing to a read error. The chain employs TRBV7-7 and TRBJ1-4, with 8 bases lining up with TRBD1. Germline V CDR1 and CDR2: SSHAT, FNYEAQ (reference sequence). There are 14 residues in the CDR3. CDR3 protein: CASSPRQGSGKLFF. The CDR3 DNA reads TGTGCTAGCAGCCCAAGACAGGGGTCCGGAAAACTGTTTTTT.

DNA for the CDR3: TGTGCCAGTAGTATTAGGGGGCGGTCACCCCTCCACTTT. Translated, it gives CASSIRGRSPLHF. The chain employs TRBV19 and TRBJ1-6, with 7 bases lining up with TRBD1. After removal of 3 bases from V and 10 bases from J, the junction contained 3 bases not matched to a gene. Germline lookup yields CDR1 LNHDA and CDR2 SQIVND (reference sequence). CDR3 length equals 13 residues.

The chain recombines TRBV6-6 with TRBJ1-2; 7 nucleotides line up with TRBD1. The length of the CDR3 is 16 residues. V lost 6 bases and J lost 4; bases outside the gene matches: 14. CDR1 is MNHNY and CDR2 is SVGAGI in the germline V gene (reference sequence). CDR3 sequence reads: CASRPGTALSPYGYTF. Written as DNA, the CDR3 is TGTGCCAGCAGGCCCGGGACAGCCCTATCCCCCTATGGCTACACCTTC.

This clone has only one observation. This CDR3 reads CASSLGTGGGRESYEQYF. As DNA, the CDR3 is TGCGCCAGCAGCTTGGGTACAGGGGGCGGAAGAGAATCCTACGAGCAGTACTTC. V is TRBV5-1 and J is TRBJ2-7, with 9 positions matching TRBD1. CDR1 and CDR2 from the germline V gene are SGHRS and YFSETQ. The trim removed 0 bases at V and 1 base at J, leaving 11 bases unmatched. There are 18 residues in the CDR3.

In its sample, this clone was seen once. In DNA, the CDR3 is TGTGCCAGCAGTGTGGGGGACAGGAGCACAGATACGCAGTATTTT. It translates to CASSVGDRSTDTQYF. V usage is TRBV6-4 and J usage is TRBJ2-3, with TRBD1 matching 8 bases. J was trimmed by 0 bases and V by 4 bases; bases with no gene match: 3. Germline CDR1 is MRHNA and CDR2 is SNTAGT. The CDR3 sequence is 15 residues long.

This clone was picked up a small number of times. The chain joins TRBV6-1 to TRBJ1-2, with TRBD1 identical over 7 bases. CDR1 and CDR2 from the germline V gene are MNHNS and SASEGT. V shed 6 bases and J 0 bases; nucleotides not matched to a gene: 4. This CDR3 has 14 residues. The CDR3: CASRMDRTNYGYTF. CDR3 coding DNA: TGTGCCAGCAGGATGGACAGGACTAACTATGGCTACACCTTC.

The chain has TRBV5-1 and TRBJ1-1; 9 nucleotides match TRBD1. The trim removed 4 bases at V and 5 bases at J, leaving 9 bases unmatched. This CDR3 contains 15 residues. Germline values: CDR1 SGHRS, CDR2 YFSETQ. The chain's CDR3 is CASSPRQGERTEAFF. In DNA, the CDR3 is TGCGCCAGCAGCCCAAGACAGGGGGAACGTACTGAAGCTTTCTTT.

J is TRBJ2-7 and V is TRBV10-1, with 10 bases aligning to TRBD1. With 6 bases clipped from V and 2 bases from J, the junction kept 10 bases outside the gene matches. This CDR3 is built from 16 residues. Per the germline V gene, CDR1 is WNHNN and CDR2 is SYGVQD (reference sequence). CDR3 coding DNA: TGCGCCAGCAGCCCGGGACAGGGGTCTAACCCCTACGAGCAGTACTTC. The encoded protein is CASSPGQGSNPYEQYF.

This chain links TRBV23-1 with TRBJ1-5; D gene uncertain. TRBV23-1 is an ORF; its function is uncertain. Trimming stripped 6 bases from V and 5 bases from J, with 11 bases between. The CDR3 has 13 amino acids. The CDR3 sequence: CASSPGSDQPQHF. CDR3 nucleotides: TGCGCCAGCAGCCCGGGGAGCGATCAGCCCCAGCATTTT.

The V and J genes are TRBV6-5 and TRBJ1-1; 7 bases are a match to TRBD1. With V trimmed by 6 bases and J by 11 bases, 9 bases remained unmatched. CDR3 length: 12 amino acids. Germline V gene lookup returns CDR1 MNHEY and CDR2 SVGAGI. This CDR3 reads CASSLSGGWAFF. The DNA of the CDR3 is TGTGCCAGCAGCCTATCAGGGGGGTGGGCTTTCTTT.

The chain has TRBV5-1 and TRBJ1-6, with D possibly being TRBD1 (5 bases). The CDR3 has 13 residues. The V end lost 1 base, the J end lost 7 bases, and 6 bases lay between the germline ends. Looked up from germline, CDR1 is SGHRS and CDR2 is YFSETQ. The CDR3 sequence is CASSLRTNSPLHF. DNA for the CDR3: TGCGCCAGCAGCTTGAGGACAAATTCACCCCTCCACTTT.

The chain carries TRBV7-6 and TRBJ2-7, with D possibly TRBD1 on 5 matching bases. The V end was cut by 5 bases, the J end by 1 base, with 15 bases between. CDR3 size: 15 residues. Germline V CDR1 and CDR2: SGHVS, FNYEAQ. CDR3 nucleotide sequence: TGTGCCAGCAGCCTCACATCGACAGTATCCTACGAGCAGTACTTC. The encoded protein is CASSLTSTVSYEQYF. The full variable domain, rest sourced from reference TRBV7-6 and TRBJ2-7, is GAGVSQSPRYKVTKRGQDVALRCDPISGHVSLYWYRQALGQGPEFLTYFNYEAQQDKSGLPNDRFSAERPEGSISTLTIQRTEQRDSAMYRCASSLTSTVSYEQYFGPGTRLTVT.

There are a few counts of this clone. As DNA, the CDR3 is TGTGCCAGCAGTGGTGTTCCGGGACAGGGAGGGAATGAGCAGTTCTTC. It is translated as CASSGVPGQGGNEQFF. The chain joins TRBV6-4 to TRBJ2-1, with 9 bases aligning to TRBD1. V lost 4 bases to trimming and J lost 7 bases; unmatched junction nucleotides: 11. The CDR3 runs to 16 residues. Germline V CDR1 and CDR2: MRHNA, SNTAGT.

The rearrangement uses TRBV7-3 and TRBJ1-1; tentatively, D is TRBD1 (5 bases). The V end lost 2 bases, the J end lost 5 bases, and 9 bases lay between the germline ends. Germline lookup yields CDR1 SGHTA and CDR2 FQGTGA. The CDR3 covers 13 residues. The CDR3 DNA is TGTGCCAGCAGCTTACAGGGCGAGACTGAAGCTTTCTTT. The encoded protein is CASSLQGETEAFF.

The rearrangement links TRBV29-1 to TRBJ2-3; 8 nucleotides agree with TRBD2. Looked up from germline, CDR1 is SQVTM and CDR2 is ANQGSEA. Trimming cost V 4 bases and J 1 base; bases outside gene matches: 4. The CDR3 has 14 residues. The chain's CDR3 is CSVASGGRTDTQYF. The CDR3 bases are TGCAGCGTTGCGAGCGGGGGTCGCACAGATACGCAGTATTTT.

This clone was recorded once. The genes are TRBV4-1 and TRBJ1-2, with a possible D match to TRBD1 (5 bases). This CDR3 has 17 amino acids. V lost 0 bases, J lost 6 bases, and 20 bases lay in between. Germline V gene sequence: CDR1 MGHRA, CDR2 YSYEKL. CDR3 in DNA: TGCGCCAGCAGCCAAGATCGCGGGTTGCGGGGCTATGATGGCTACACCTTC. As protein: CASSQDRGLRGYDGYTF.

This clone came up a few times. This sample includes further DNA sequences coding for the same CDR3. The chain recombines TRBV30 with TRBJ1-5; no reliable D call. V was trimmed by 0 bases and J by 2 bases, leaving 14 bases between them. Germline lookup yields CDR1 GTSNPN and CDR2 SVGIG (reference sequence). The CDR3 extends over 16 amino acids. The CDR3 reads CAWSVPRGYGNQPQHF. The CDR3 DNA reads as TGTGCCTGGAGTGTACCTAGAGGGTACGGCAATCAGCCCCAGCATTTT.